The 10 T cell receptor beta chains given below trace back to one sample, sequenced in a study of cytomegalovirus exposure and HLA in healthy donors. The study ran its PCR with 60 Vbeta and 13 Jbeta primers. Clones were sequenced by immunoSEQ multiplex PCR, and TCRdb holds only the in-frame ones, with some missing. Found here are over 100,000 clones, roughly 80% of them singletons; the top ten hold about a fifth. Sequences were obtained from PBMCs. The receptors were sampled from a man aged 25 to 40 in good health and CMV-seropositive.

The CDR3 sequence: CASSFGDVYEQYF. CDR3 coding DNA: TGTGCCAGCAGCTTCGGAGACGTCTACGAGCAGTACTTC. V is TRBV7-2 and J is TRBJ2-7; unclear D gene. Germline loops: CDR1 SGHTA, CDR2 FQGNSA. The CDR3 sequence is 13 residues long. V lost 3 bases to trimming and J lost 3 bases, with 9 bases between them. The full variable domain, rest sourced from reference TRBV7-2 and TRBJ2-7, is GAGVSQSPSNKVTEKGKDVELRCDPISGHTALYWYRQSLGQGLEFLIYFQGNSAPDKSGLPSDRFSAERTGGSVSTLTIQRTQQEDSAVYLCASSFGDVYEQYFGPGTRLTVT.

This sequence joins TRBV14 and TRBJ2-7, with 11 bases fitting TRBD1. The CDR3 is 16 residues long. Germline lookup yields CDR1 SGHDN and CDR2 FVKESK. J lost 3 bases, V lost 4 bases, and 8 bases had no gene match. The CDR3 DNA sequence: TGTGCCAGCAGCCCTTTGGGACAGGGGGGCCGCTACGAGCAGTACTTC. This codes for CASSPLGQGGRYEQYF.

In its sample, this clone was seen once. The chain recombines TRBV28 with TRBJ2-7, with a possible D match to TRBD1 (6 bases). The CDR3 consists of 15 residues. V lost 6 bases, J lost 2 bases, and 17 bases lay in between. Germline-derived CDR1 and CDR2 are MDHEN and SYDVKM. The CDR3 loop is CASRLDGTTPYEQYF. CDR3 nucleotides: TGTGCCAGCAGGCTGGATGGGACAACCCCCTACGAGCAGTACTTC.

CDR3 nucleotides: TGTGCCAGCAGCCCCCAGGGTGCCACATCCTACGAGCAGTACGTC. Residues: CASSPQGATSYEQYV. This chain uses TRBV27 with TRBJ2-7, with a possible D match to TRBD1 (5 bases). The CDR3 runs to 15 residues. Germline loops: CDR1 MNHEY, CDR2 SMNVEV (reference sequence). The germline V and J ends were trimmed by 6 bases and 1 base, with 16 bases remaining between them.

This rearrangement joins TRBV2 to TRBJ1-6; tentatively, D is TRBD1 (5 bases). Germline CDR1 SNHLY, CDR2 FYNNEI. V gave up 7 bases and J gave up 10 bases, with 11 bases separating them. The CDR3 totals 12 residues. As DNA, the CDR3 is TGTGCCAGCACAGGGTTGGGATCACCCCTCCACTTT. It yields the protein CASTGLGSPLHF. The entire variable domain, with the rest obtained from reference TRBV2 and TRBJ1-6, is as follows: EPEVTQTPSHQVTQMGQEVILRCVPISNHLYFYWYRQILGQKVEFLVSFYNNEISEKSEIFDDQFSVERPDGSNFTLKIRSTKLEDSAMYFCASTGLGSPLHFGNGTRLTVT.

The chain couples TRBV5-4 to TRBJ2-1, with 7 bases that match TRBD1. The trim removed 1 base at V and 8 bases at J, leaving 6 bases unmatched. The CDR3 loop spans 14 amino acids. Germline lookup yields CDR1 SGHNT and CDR2 YYREEE (reference sequence). CDR3 nucleotide sequence: TGTGCCAGCAGCTTGACGACAGGGAGCGATGAGCAGTTCTTC. Translating it yields CASSLTTGSDEQFF. The full variable domain, in which reference TRBV5-4 and TRBJ2-1 provide the parts outside the CDR3, is ETGVTQSPTHLIKTRGQQVTLRCSSQSGHNTVSWYQQALGQGPQFIFQYYREEENGRGNFPPRFSGLQFPNYSSELNVNALELDDSALYLCASSLTTGSDEQFFGPGTRLTVL.

V and J are TRBV11-1 and TRBJ2-5, with 11 bases matching TRBD2. The length of the CDR3 is 17 residues. Germline CDR1 SGHAT, CDR2 FQDESV (reference sequence). The ends lost 5 bases at V and 4 bases at J; junction bases unmatched: 12. CDR3 region: CASSPKVSGRARETQYF. The CDR3, as DNA: TGTGCCAGCAGCCCCAAGGTTAGCGGGAGGGCCAGAGAGACCCAGTACTTC.

J is TRBJ2-3 and V is TRBV5-4; D is unresolved. Germline V gene lookup returns CDR1 SGHNT and CDR2 YYREEE (reference sequence). Trimming cost V 2 bases and J 2 bases, with 12 bases left between them. There are 15 residues in the CDR3. The CDR3 spells CASSLAAKLTDTQYF. CDR3 nucleotides: TGTGCCAGCAGCTTAGCAGCGAAGCTCACAGATACGCAGTATTTT.

CDR3 residues: CASSKHSWGVLQNIQYF. CDR3 DNA sequence: TGTGCCAGCAGTAAGCACTCCTGGGGGGTTCTTCAAAACATTCAGTACTTC. The V call is TRBV14, the J call TRBJ2-4; maybe TRBD2 (6 bases). The CDR3 has 17 residues. Germline lookup yields CDR1 SGHDN and CDR2 FVKESK. V gave up 6 bases and J gave up 5 bases, with 23 bases separating them.

This chain links TRBV5-1 with TRBJ2-5; D is unresolved. CDR1 is SGHRS, CDR2 YFSETQ, per germline. The CDR3 consists of 11 residues. With 7 bases removed from V and 1 base from J, the gap between germline ends came to 5 bases. The CDR3 bases are TGCGCCAGCGCGGCCCAAGAGACCCAGTACTTC. It codes for CASAAQETQYF.